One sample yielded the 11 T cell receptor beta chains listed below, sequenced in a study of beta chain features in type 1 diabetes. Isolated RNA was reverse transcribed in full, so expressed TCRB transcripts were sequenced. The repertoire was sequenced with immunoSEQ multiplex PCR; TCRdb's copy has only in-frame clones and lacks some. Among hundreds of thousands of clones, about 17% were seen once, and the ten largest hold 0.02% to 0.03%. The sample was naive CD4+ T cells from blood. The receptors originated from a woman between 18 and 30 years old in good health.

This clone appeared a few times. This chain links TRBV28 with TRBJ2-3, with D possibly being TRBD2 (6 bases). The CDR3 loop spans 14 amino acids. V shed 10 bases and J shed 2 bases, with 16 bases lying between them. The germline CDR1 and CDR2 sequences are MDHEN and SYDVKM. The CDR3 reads CATSSAPDTDTQYF. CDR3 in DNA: TGTGCCACTTCTAGCGCTCCGGACACAGATACGCAGTATTTT. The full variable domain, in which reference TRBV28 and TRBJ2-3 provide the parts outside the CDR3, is DVKVTQSSRYLVKRTGEKVFLECVQDMDHENMFWYRQDPGLGLRLIYFSYDVKMKEKGDIPEGYSVSREKKERFSLILESASTNQTSMYLCATSSAPDTDTQYFGPGTRLTVL.

CDR3 coding DNA: TGTGCCAGCAGACCCCCCCGCAGCCGTCGAAGCTCCTACGAGCAGTACTTC. This encodes CASRPPRSRRSSYEQYF. The chain carries TRBV7-2 and TRBJ2-7, with D hard to call. The CDR3 is 17 amino acids. Trimming pared 6 bases from V and 0 bases from J, leaving 21 bases between. CDR1 is SGHTA and CDR2 is FQGNSA in the germline V gene. The complete variable domain, with remaining parts taken from reference TRBV7-2 and TRBJ2-7, reads GAGVSQSPSNKVTEKGKDVELRCDPISGHTALYWYRQSLGQGLEFLIYFQGNSAPDKSGLPSDRFSAERTGGSVSTLTIQRTQQEDSAVYLCASRPPRSRRSSYEQYFGPGTRLTVT.

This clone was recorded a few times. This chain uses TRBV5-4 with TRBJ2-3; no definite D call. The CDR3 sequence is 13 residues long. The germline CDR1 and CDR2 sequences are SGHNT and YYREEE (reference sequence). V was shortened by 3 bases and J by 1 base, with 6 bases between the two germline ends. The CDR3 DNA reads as TGTGCCAGCAGCTCCGCTGGCACAGATACGCAGTATTTT. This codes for CASSSAGTDTQYF.

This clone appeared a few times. CDR3 protein: CASKAPGTVVNTEAFF. CDR3 nucleotides: TGTGCCAGCAAAGCTCCCGGGACAGTGGTTAACACTGAAGCTTTCTTT. The gene calls are TRBV28 and TRBJ1-1; 7 positions match TRBD1. This CDR3 spans 16 amino acids. J lost 2 bases, V lost 7 bases, and 13 bases had no gene match. CDR1 and CDR2 from the germline V gene are MDHEN and SYDVKM.

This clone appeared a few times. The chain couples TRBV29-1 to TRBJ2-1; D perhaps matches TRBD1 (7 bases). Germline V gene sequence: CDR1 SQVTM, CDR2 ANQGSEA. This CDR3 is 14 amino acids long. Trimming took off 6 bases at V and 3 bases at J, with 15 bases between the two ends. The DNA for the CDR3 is TGCAGCGTGGGGGGACAGCTAAACTACAATGAGCAGTTCTTC. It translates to CSVGGQLNYNEQFF.

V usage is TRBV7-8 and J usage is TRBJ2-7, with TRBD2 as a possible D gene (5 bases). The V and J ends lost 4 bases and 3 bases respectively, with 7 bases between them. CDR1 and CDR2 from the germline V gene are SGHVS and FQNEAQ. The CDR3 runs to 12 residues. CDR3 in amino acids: CASSSRDYEQYF. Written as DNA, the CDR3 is TGTGCCAGCAGCTCTCGGGACTACGAGCAGTACTTC.

The CDR3 region has the DNA TGTGCCAGTCGAGGGCCATCCAAAGCTTTCTTT. It translates to CASRGPSKAFF. The chain links TRBV19 to TRBJ1-1, with unresolved D. The CDR3 is 11 amino acids. Trimming shortened V by 8 bases and J by 9 bases, and 13 bases separated the two germline ends. Germline V CDR1 and CDR2: LNHDA, SQIVND (reference sequence).

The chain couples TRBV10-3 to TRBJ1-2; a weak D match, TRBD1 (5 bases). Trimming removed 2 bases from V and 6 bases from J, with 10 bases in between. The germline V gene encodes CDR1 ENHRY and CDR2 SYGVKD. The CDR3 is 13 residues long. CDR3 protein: CAISELGGDGYTF. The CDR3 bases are TGTGCCATCAGTGAGCTCGGGGGAGATGGCTACACCTTC.

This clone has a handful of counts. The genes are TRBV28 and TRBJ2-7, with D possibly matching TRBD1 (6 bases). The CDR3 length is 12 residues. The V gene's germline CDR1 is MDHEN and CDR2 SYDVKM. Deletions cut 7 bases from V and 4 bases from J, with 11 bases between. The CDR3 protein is CASNPGTYEQYF. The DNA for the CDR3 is TGTGCCAGCAATCCAGGGACATACGAGCAGTACTTC. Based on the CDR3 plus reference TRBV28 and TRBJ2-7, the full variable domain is DVKVTQSSRYLVKRTGEKVFLECVQDMDHENMFWYRQDPGLGLRLIYFSYDVKMKEKGDIPEGYSVSREKKERFSLILESASTNQTSMYLCASNPGTYEQYFGPGTRLTVT.

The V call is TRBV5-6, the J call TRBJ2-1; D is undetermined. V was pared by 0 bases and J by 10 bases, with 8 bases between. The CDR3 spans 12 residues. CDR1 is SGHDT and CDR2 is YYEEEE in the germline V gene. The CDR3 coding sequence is TGTGCCAGCAGCTTGGCAGGAGAGGAGCAGTTCTTC. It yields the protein CASSLAGEEQFF.

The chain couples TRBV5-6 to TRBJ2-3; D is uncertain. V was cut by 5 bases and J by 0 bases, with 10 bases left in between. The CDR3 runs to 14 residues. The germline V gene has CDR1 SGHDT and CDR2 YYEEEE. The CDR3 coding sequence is TGTGCCAGCAGGAGCCGCCATAGCACAGATACGCAGTATTTT. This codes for CASRSRHSTDTQYF.